Shown below are 8 T cell receptor beta chains from a single sample sequenced in a study of T cell repertoires in cytomegalovirus infection. Via MiXCR, TCRdb re-called the reads, giving one row per CDR3 protein. In the table there are 450,000 to 650,000 distinct CDR3 sequences, roughly 29% of which are singletons. The sequenced material came from PBMCs. All receptors come from a human donor in good health (CMV status not recorded). Some clones in this sample may be carry-over from other donors' samples.

This chain links TRBV7-2 with TRBJ2-4, with 7 bases that match TRBD1. CDR1 and CDR2 (germline): SGHTA, FQGNSA. After removal of 6 bases from V and 8 bases from J, the junction contained 10 bases not matched to a gene. This CDR3 has 14 residues. CDR3 sequence reads: CASSRTGVMDIQYF. CDR3 sequence (DNA): TGTGCCAGCAGTCGAACAGGGGTCATGGACATTCAGTACTTC.

This clonotype has a count of ten or more. The chain links TRBV7-2 to TRBJ2-1; TRBD2 agrees at 13 bases. CDR1 is SGHTA, CDR2 FQGNSA, per germline. The CDR3 runs to 15 residues. V trimming: 1 base; J trimming: 9 bases; junction bases outside the gene matches: 3. CDR3 DNA sequence: TGTGCCAGCAGCTTAGGACTAGCGGGAGGAAGTGAGCAGTTCTTC. The encoded protein is CASSLGLAGGSEQFF. Supplemented by reference TRBV7-2 and TRBJ2-1, the full variable domain reads GAGVSQSPSNKVTEKGKDVELRCDPISGHTALYWYRQSLGQGLEFLIYFQGNSAPDKSGLPSDRFSAERTGGSVSTLTIQRTQQEDSAVYLCASSLGLAGGSEQFFGPGTRLTVL.

The chain couples TRBV20-1 to TRBJ1-2; perhaps TRBD1 as D (6 bases). Looked up from germline, CDR1 is DFQATT and CDR2 is SNEGSKA (reference sequence). This CDR3 region has 13 residues. The ends were cut back, 6 bases at V and 6 bases at J, with 17 bases in the middle. The CDR3 coding sequence is TGCAGTGCAGGGAACGGGGGCACCCATGGCTACACCTTC. Its translation: CSAGNGGTHGYTF.

As regards this clonotype: The junction and the germline gene differ at one end; a read error may be behind it. V usage is TRBV7-2 and J usage is TRBJ1-1, with TRBD1 matching 7 bases. Germline loops: CDR1 SGHTA, CDR2 FQGNSA. There are 14 residues in the CDR3. CDR3 nucleotide sequence: TGTGCCAGCAGCGCAGGGGGGATGAACACTGGAGCTTTCTTT. This gives the protein CASSAGGMNTGAFF. Full variable domain (rest looked up from reference TRBV7-2 and TRBJ1-1): GAGVSQSPSNKVTEKGKDVELRCDPISGHTALYWYRQSLGQGLEFLIYFQGNSAPDKSGLPSDRFSAERTGGSVSTLTIQRTQQEDSAVYLCASSAGGMNTGAFFGQGTRLTVV.

The genes are TRBV5-6 and TRBJ1-5; D gene uncertain. CDR1 and CDR2 from the germline V gene are SGHDT and YYEEEE. The length of the CDR3 is 14 residues. The V end lost 5 bases, the J end lost 9 bases, and 18 bases lay between the germline ends. The CDR3 loop reads CASRFLGEIWPQHF. The CDR3 nucleotides read TGTGCCAGCAGATTTTTGGGAGAAATCTGGCCCCAGCATTTT. The complete variable domain, with remaining parts taken from reference TRBV5-6 and TRBJ1-5, reads DAGVTQSPTHLIKTRGQQVTLRCSPKSGHDTVSWYQQALGQGPQFIFQYYEEEERQRGNFPDRFSGHQFPNYSSELNVNALLLGDSALYLCASRFLGEIWPQHFGDGTRLSIL.

As to this clonotype: A much larger clone differs by one base, so this may be a read error. This chain links TRBV7-2 with TRBJ1-2, with 9 positions matching TRBD1. Trimming removed 2 bases from V and 4 bases from J; junction bases left unmatched: 17. Germline lookup yields CDR1 SGHTA and CDR2 FQGNSA. The CDR3 loop spans 19 amino acids. The CDR3 reads CASSLIFSPGTGTTYGYTF. The CDR3 DNA sequence: TGTGCCAGCAGCTTAATTTTTAGTCCGGGGACAGGGACCACCTATGGCTACACCTTC.

This sequence joins TRBV7-2 and TRBJ2-7; 14 bases are shared with TRBD2. Germline CDR1 is SGHTA and CDR2 is FQGNSA. V trimming: 4 bases; J trimming: 4 bases; junction bases outside the gene matches: 3. This CDR3 spans 15 amino acids. The CDR3 protein is CASSYGTSGSYEQYV. CDR3 in DNA: TGTGCCAGCAGCTACGGGACTAGCGGGAGTTACGAGCAGTACGTC.

The chain couples TRBV24-1 to TRBJ1-1, with D possibly TRBD1 on 6 matching bases. The CDR3 is made up of 15 amino acids. Trimming took off 7 bases at V and 4 bases at J, with 18 bases between the two ends. Germline V gene sequence: CDR1 KGHDR, CDR2 SFDVKD. The CDR3 bases are TGTGCCACCAGGGACGCGACAGGCATCGGCACTGAAGCTTTCTTT. Translation: CATRDATGIGTEAFF.